The 10 T cell receptor beta chains given below trace back to one sample, sequenced in a study of PD-1 blockade in classical Hodgkin lymphoma. The table came from immunoSEQ multiplex PCR; TCRdb's copy has only in-frame clones and leaves some out. The sample has 9,000 or so clones, about 83% seen once. Time point in this sample: cycle 4 day 1 (C4D1), after more than five weeks of nivolumab. All trial patients relapsed after autologous stem cell transplantation. Sequenced here: peripheral blood mononuclear cells (PBMCs), sampled before the fourth cycle of nivolumab. Receptors originate from a human donor with classical Hodgkin lymphoma.

V usage is TRBV29-1 and J usage is TRBJ2-3, with 9 bases matching TRBD2. Trimming cost V 3 bases and J 9 bases; bases outside gene matches: 13. The CDR3 sequence is 15 residues long. Germline-derived CDR1 and CDR2 are SQVTM and ANQGSEA. DNA for the CDR3: TGCAGCGTTGATGGGCTAGCGGGGCCCGACCTCACGCAGTATTTT. Translation: CSVDGLAGPDLTQYF.

V usage is TRBV7-2 and J usage is TRBJ2-3; 8 bases line up with TRBD2. CDR3 length: 16 amino acids. Germline assignment: CDR1 SGHTA and CDR2 FQGNSA. V was pared by 4 bases and J by 6 bases, with 12 bases of the junction left unmatched. The CDR3 loop is CASSSNLRGGLDTQYF. The CDR3, as DNA: TGTGCCAGCAGCTCCAATCTACGGGGGGGATTGGATACGCAGTATTTT.

V gene TRBV7-9 combines with J gene TRBJ2-1; unclear D gene. Germline V lookup: CDR1 SEHNR, CDR2 FQNEAQ (reference sequence). Deletions cut 1 base from V and 3 bases from J, with 13 bases between. The CDR3 sequence is 16 residues long. CDR3 loop: CASSLGMASSYNEQFF. For the CDR3, the DNA is TGTGCCAGCAGCTTAGGAATGGCTTCGAGCTACAATGAGCAGTTCTTC.

This clone has just a few counts. This chain connects TRBV7-9 to TRBJ2-6; D unresolved. The CDR3 has 15 amino acids. CDR1 SEHNR and CDR2 FQNEAQ come from the germline V gene (reference sequence). V shed 5 bases and J shed 4 bases, with 12 bases lying between them. Here the CDR3 reads CASSLQLPGANVLTF. In nucleotides, the CDR3 is TGTGCCAGCAGCCTGCAGTTACCCGGGGCCAACGTCCTGACTTTC.

The chain is built from TRBV5-1 and TRBJ2-7, with D perhaps TRBD2 (6 bases). The V and J ends lost 2 bases and 6 bases respectively, with 15 bases between them. CDR3 size: 14 residues. Germline V gene lookup returns CDR1 SGHRS and CDR2 YFSETQ. CDR3 DNA: TGCGCCAGCAGCTTTGGGACTTTAAAAGGCGAGCAGTACTTC. This gives the protein CASSFGTLKGEQYF.

This chain joins TRBV28 and TRBJ1-5; D is undetermined. Trimming took 4 bases from V and 3 from J, leaving 13 bases between them. The CDR3 consists of 15 residues. The V gene's germline CDR1 is MDHEN and CDR2 SYDVKM. In nucleotides, the CDR3 is TGTGCCAGCAGTTCCTCGACATTCCTCAATCAGCCCCAGCATTTT. Its protein product is CASSSSTFLNQPQHF.

The rearrangement links TRBV28 to TRBJ2-7; D remains unclear. With 7 bases removed from V and 4 bases from J, the gap between germline ends came to 14 bases. There are 13 residues in the CDR3. Germline V CDR1 and CDR2: MDHEN, SYDVKM. The CDR3 sequence is CASKRHLIYEQYF. The CDR3, as DNA: TGTGCCAGCAAGAGACACCTTATTTACGAGCAGTACTTC.

V and J are TRBV5-1 and TRBJ1-2; D is undetermined. CDR3 length: 15 residues. The V gene's germline CDR1 is SGHRS and CDR2 YFSETQ. V gave up 0 bases and J gave up 4 bases, with 13 bases separating them. DNA for the CDR3: TGCGCCAGCAGCTTGGGATCGGGCTTCGGCTATGGCTACACCTTC. As protein: CASSLGSGFGYGYTF.

The chain is built from TRBV4-1 and TRBJ2-7; maybe TRBD1 (6 bases). Germline CDR1 reads MGHRA; CDR2 reads YSYEKL. Trimming stripped 1 base from V and 2 bases from J, with 15 bases between. This CDR3 spans 16 amino acids. As DNA, the CDR3 is TGCGCCAGCAGCCAAGGGGGCCTCGGGACACCCTACGAGCAGTACTTC. Translated, it gives CASSQGGLGTPYEQYF.

V and J are TRBV19 and TRBJ1-1; TRBD1 aligns across 9 bases. CDR1 is LNHDA and CDR2 is SQIVND in the germline V gene (reference sequence). The J segment lost 6 bases and the V segment lost 7 bases, leaving 9 bases of the junction unmatched. This CDR3 region has 14 residues. The CDR3 is CASNHRGRFAEAFF. The CDR3 DNA sequence: TGTGCCAGTAACCACAGGGGGCGCTTCGCTGAAGCTTTCTTT.